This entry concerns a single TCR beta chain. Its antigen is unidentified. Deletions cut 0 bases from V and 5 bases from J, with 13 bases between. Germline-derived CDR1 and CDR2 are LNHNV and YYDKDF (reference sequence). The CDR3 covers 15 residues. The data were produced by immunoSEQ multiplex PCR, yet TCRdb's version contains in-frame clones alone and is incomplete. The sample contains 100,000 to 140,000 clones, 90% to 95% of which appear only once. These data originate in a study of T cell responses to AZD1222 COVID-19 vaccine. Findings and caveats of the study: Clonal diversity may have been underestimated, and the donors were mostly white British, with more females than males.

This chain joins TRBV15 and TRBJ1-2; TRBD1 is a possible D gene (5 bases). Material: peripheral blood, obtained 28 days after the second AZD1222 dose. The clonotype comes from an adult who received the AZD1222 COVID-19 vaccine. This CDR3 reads CATSRESRAGYGYTF. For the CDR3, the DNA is TGTGCCACCAGCAGAGAGTCTCGGGCAGGGTATGGCTACACCTTC. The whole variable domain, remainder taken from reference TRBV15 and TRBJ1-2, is DAMVIQNPRYQVTQFGKPVTLSCSQTLNHNVMYWYQQKSSQAPKLLFHYYDKDFNNEADTPDNFQSRRPNTSFCFLDIRSPGLGDTAMYLCATSRESRAGYGYTFGSGTRLTVV.